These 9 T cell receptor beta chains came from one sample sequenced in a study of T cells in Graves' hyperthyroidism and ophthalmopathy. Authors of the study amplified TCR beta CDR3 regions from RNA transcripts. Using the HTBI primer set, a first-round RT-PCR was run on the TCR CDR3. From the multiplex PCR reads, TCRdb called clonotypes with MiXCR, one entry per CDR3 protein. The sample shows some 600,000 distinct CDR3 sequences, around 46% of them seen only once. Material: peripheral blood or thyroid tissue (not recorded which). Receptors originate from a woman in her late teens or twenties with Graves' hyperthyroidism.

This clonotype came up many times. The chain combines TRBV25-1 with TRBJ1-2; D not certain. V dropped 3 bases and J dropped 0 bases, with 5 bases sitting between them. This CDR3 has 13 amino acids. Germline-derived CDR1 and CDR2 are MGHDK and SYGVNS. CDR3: CASSDIANYGYTF. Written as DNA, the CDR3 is TGTGCCAGCAGTGACATAGCTAACTATGGCTACACCTTC.

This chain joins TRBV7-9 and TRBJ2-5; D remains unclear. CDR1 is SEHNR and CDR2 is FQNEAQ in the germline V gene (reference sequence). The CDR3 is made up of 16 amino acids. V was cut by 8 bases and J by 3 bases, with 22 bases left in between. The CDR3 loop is CASSPPRRVSEETQYF. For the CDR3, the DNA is TGTGCCAGCTCACCACCGAGAAGGGTCTCGGAAGAGACCCAGTACTTC.

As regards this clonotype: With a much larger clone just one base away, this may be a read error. The CDR3 reads CASSERGPHTEALF. The DNA for the CDR3 is TGTGCCAGCAGTGAAAGGGGACCACACACTGAAGCTCTCTTT. The chain combines TRBV2 with TRBJ1-1; D perhaps matches TRBD1 (5 bases). The CDR3 length is 14 residues. CDR1 is SNHLY, CDR2 FYNNEI, per germline.

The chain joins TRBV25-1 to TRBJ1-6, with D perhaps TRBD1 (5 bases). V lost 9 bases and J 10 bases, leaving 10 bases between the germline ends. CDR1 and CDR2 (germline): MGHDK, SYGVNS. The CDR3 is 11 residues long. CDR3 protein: CASQGGSPLHF. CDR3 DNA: TGTGCCAGTCAGGGAGGCTCACCCCTCCACTTT. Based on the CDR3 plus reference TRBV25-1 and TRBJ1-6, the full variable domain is EADIYQTPRYLVIGTGKKITLECSQTMGHDKMYWYQQDPGMELHLIHYSYGVNSTEKGDLSSESTVSRIRTEHFPLTLESARPSHTSQYLCASQGGSPLHFGNGTRLTVT.

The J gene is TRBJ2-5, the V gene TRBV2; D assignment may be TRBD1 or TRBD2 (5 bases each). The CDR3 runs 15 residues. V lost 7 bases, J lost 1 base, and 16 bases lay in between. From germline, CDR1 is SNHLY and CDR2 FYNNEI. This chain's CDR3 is CASKLLPGPQETQYF. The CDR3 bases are TGTGCCAGCAAACTACTTCCGGGGCCCCAAGAGACCCAGTACTTC.

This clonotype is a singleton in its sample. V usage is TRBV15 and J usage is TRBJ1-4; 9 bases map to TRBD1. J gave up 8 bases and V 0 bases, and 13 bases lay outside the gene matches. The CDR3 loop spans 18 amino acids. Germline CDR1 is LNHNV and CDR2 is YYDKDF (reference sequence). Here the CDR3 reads CATSRDPTVQGASEKLFF. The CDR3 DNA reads TGTGCCACCAGCAGAGACCCTACAGTACAGGGGGCATCAGAAAAACTGTTTTTT. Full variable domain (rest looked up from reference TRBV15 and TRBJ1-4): DAMVIQNPRYQVTQFGKPVTLSCSQTLNHNVMYWYQQKSSQAPKLLFHYYDKDFNNEADTPDNFQSRRPNTSFCFLDIRSPGLGDTAMYLCATSRDPTVQGASEKLFFGSGTQLSVL.

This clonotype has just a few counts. The CDR3 spells CASSQGRGARNYGYTF. Here the CDR3 DNA reads TGTGCCAGCAGCCAAGGGCGGGGGGCGCGGAACTATGGCTACACCTTC. The rearrangement joins TRBV2 to TRBJ1-2; a possible D gene is TRBD1 (6 bases). The V end was cut by 6 bases, the J end by 2 bases, with 19 bases between. The germline gives CDR1 SNHLY, CDR2 FYNNEI. This CDR3 comprises 16 residues.

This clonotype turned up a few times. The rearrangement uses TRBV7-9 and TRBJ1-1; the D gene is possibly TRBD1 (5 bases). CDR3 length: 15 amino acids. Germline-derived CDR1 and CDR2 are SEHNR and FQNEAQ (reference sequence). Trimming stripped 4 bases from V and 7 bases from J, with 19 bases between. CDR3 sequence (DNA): TGTGCCAGCAGCTCGGTCGCCGGGACGGTGGGTGAAGCTTTCTTT. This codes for CASSSVAGTVGEAFF. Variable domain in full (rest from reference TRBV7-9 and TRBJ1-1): DTGVSQNPRHKITKRGQNVTFRCDPISEHNRLYWYRQTLGQGPEFLTYFQNEAQLEKSRLLSDRFSAERPKGSFSTLEIQRTEQGDSAMYLCASSSVAGTVGEAFFGQGTRLTVV.

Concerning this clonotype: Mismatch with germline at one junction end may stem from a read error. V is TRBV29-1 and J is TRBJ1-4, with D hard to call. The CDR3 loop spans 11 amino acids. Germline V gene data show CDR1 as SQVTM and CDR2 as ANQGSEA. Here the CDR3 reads CSVEDFDRLGF. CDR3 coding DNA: TGCAGCGTTGAAGATTTCGACCGATTGGGTTTT.